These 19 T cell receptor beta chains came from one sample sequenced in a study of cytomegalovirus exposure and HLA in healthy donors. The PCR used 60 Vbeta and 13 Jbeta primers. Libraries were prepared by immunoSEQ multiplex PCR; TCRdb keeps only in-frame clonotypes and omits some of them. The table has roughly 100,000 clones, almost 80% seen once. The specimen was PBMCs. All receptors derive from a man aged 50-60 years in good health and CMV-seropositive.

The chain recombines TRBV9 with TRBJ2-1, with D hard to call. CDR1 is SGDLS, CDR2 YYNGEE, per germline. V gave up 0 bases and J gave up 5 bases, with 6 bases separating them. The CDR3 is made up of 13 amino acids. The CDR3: CASSVETHNEQFF. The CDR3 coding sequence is TGTGCCAGCAGCGTAGAGACACACAATGAGCAGTTCTTC. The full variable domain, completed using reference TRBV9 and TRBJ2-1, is DSGVTQTPKHLITATGQRVTLRCSPRSGDLSVYWYQQSLDQGLQFLIQYYNGEERAKGNILERFSAQQFPDLHSELNLSSLELGDSALYFCASSVETHNEQFFGPGTRLTVL.

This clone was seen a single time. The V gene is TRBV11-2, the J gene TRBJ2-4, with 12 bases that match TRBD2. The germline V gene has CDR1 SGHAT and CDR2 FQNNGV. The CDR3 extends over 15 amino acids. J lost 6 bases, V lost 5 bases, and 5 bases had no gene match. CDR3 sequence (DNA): TGTGCCAGCAGCGCTCCGACTAGCGGGGGAAACATTCAGTACTTC. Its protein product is CASSAPTSGGNIQYF.

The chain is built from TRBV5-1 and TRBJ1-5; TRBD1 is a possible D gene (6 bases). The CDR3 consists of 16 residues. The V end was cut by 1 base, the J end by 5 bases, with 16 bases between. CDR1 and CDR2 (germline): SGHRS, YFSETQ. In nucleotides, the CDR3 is TGCGCCAGCAGCTTGTGGGGGCCGGCAGGGGATCAGCCCCAGCATTTT. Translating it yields CASSLWGPAGDQPQHF.

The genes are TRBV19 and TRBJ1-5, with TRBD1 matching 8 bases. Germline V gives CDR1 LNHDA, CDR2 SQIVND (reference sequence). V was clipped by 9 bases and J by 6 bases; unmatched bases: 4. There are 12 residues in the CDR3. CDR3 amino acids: CASRGPGQPQHF. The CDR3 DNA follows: TGTGCCAGCAGGGGGCCCGGTCAGCCCCAGCATTTT.

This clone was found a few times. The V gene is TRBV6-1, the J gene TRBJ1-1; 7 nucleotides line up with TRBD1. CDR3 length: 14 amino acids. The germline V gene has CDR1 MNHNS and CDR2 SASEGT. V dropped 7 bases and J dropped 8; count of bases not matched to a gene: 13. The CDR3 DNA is TGTGCCAGCAACAAAGACAGGGTGAAGGCCGAAGCTTTCTTT. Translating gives CASNKDRVKAEAFF.

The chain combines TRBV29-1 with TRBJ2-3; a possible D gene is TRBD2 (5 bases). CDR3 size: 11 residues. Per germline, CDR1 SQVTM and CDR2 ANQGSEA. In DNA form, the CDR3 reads TGCAGTCTCCGGGGTGGAGATACGCAGTATTTT. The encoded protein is CSLRGGDTQYF.

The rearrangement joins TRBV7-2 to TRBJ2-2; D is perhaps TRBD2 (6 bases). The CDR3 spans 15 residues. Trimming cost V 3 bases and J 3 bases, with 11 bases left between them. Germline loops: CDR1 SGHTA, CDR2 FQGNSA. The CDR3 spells CASSLSRLDTGELFF. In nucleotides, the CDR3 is TGTGCCAGCAGCTTGAGTAGACTAGACACCGGGGAGCTGTTTTTT.

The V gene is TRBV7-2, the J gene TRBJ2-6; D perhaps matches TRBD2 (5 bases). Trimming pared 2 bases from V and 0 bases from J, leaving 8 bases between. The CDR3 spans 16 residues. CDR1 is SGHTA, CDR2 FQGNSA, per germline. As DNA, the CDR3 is TGTGCCAGCAGCTTACCGGGGAACTCTGGGGCCAACGTCCTGACTTTC. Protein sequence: CASSLPGNSGANVLTF. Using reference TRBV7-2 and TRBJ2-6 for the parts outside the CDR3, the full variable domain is GAGVSQSPSNKVTEKGKDVELRCDPISGHTALYWYRQSLGQGLEFLIYFQGNSAPDKSGLPSDRFSAERTGGSVSTLTIQRTQQEDSAVYLCASSLPGNSGANVLTFGAGSRLTVL.

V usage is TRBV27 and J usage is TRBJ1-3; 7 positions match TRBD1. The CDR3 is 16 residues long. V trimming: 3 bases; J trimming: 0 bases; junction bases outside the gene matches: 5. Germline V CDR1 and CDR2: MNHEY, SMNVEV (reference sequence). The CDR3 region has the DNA TGTGCCAGCAGTTTTAGAGGGGGCCTCTCTGGAAACACCATATATTTT. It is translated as CASSFRGGLSGNTIYF.

The CDR3 loop is CASSKGTSTDTDTQYF. CDR3 nucleotide sequence: TGCGCCAGCAGCAAAGGGACTAGCACTGACACAGATACGCAGTATTTT. This chain links TRBV5-1 with TRBJ2-3; 9 bases line up with TRBD2. The trim removed 4 bases at V and 2 bases at J, leaving 8 bases unmatched. The germline gives CDR1 SGHRS, CDR2 YFSETQ. The CDR3 has 16 residues. The full variable domain, with the rest looked up from reference TRBV5-1 and TRBJ2-3, is KAGVTQTPRYLIKTRGQQVTLSCSPISGHRSVSWYQQTPGQGLQFLFEYFSETQRNKGNFPGRFSGRQFSNSRSEMNVSTLELGDSALYLCASSKGTSTDTDTQYFGPGTRLTVL.

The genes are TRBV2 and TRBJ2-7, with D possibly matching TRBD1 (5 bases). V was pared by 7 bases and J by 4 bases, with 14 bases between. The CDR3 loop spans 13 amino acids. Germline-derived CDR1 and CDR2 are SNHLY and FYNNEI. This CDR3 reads CASTDILNYEQYF. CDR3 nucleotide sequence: TGTGCCAGCACGGACATTCTCAATTACGAGCAGTACTTC. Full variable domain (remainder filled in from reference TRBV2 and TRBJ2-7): EPEVTQTPSHQVTQMGQEVILRCVPISNHLYFYWYRQILGQKVEFLVSFYNNEISEKSEIFDDQFSVERPDGSNFTLKIRSTKLEDSAMYFCASTDILNYEQYFGPGTRLTVT.

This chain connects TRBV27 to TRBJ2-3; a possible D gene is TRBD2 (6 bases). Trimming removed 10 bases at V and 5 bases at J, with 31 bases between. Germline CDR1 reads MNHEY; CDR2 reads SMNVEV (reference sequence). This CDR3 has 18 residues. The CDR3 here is CAKRAFSHLGSELDTQYF. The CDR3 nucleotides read TGTGCCAAGAGGGCATTCTCCCATCTCGGGAGTGAATTAGATACGCAGTATTTT.

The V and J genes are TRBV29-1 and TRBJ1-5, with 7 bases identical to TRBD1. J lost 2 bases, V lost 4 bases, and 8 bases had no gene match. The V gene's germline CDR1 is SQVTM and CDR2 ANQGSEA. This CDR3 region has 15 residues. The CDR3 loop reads CSVAEGAGGNQPQHF. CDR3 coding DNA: TGCAGCGTTGCAGAGGGGGCAGGGGGCAATCAGCCCCAGCATTTT. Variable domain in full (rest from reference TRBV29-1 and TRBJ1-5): SAVISQKPSRDICQRGTSLTIQCQVDSQVTMMFWYRQQPGQSLTLIATANQGSEATYESGFVIDKFPISRPNLTFSTLTVSNMSPEDSSIYLCSVAEGAGGNQPQHFGDGTRLSIL.

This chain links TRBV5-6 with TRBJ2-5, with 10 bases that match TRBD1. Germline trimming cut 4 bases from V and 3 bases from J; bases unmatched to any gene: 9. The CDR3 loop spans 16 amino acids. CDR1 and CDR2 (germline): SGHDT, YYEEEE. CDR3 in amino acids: CASSRARDRGEETQYF. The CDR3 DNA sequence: TGTGCCAGCAGCCGGGCCCGGGACAGGGGCGAAGAGACCCAGTACTTC.

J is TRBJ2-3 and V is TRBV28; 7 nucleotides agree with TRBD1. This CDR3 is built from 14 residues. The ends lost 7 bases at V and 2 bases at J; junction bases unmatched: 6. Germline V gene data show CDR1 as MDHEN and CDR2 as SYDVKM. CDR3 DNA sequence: TGTGCCAGCAACCGGGACAGATACACAGATACGCAGTATTTT. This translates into CASNRDRYTDTQYF.

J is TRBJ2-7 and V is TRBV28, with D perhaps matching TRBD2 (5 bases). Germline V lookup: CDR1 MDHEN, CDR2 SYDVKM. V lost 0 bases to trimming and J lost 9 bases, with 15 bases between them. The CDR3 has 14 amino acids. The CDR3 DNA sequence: TGTGCCAGCAGTTTATGGTCGGGATTGGGTGGGCAGTACTTC. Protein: CASSLWSGLGGQYF.

The CDR3 is CASSEGMGRVQFF. The CDR3 nucleotides read TGTGCCAGCAGTGAAGGGATGGGGAGGGTGCAGTTCTTC. The chain carries TRBV6-1 and TRBJ2-1; TRBD2 agrees at 7 bases. The CDR3 spans 13 residues. V trimming: 1 base; J trimming: 12 bases; junction bases outside the gene matches: 6. The V gene's germline CDR1 is MNHNS and CDR2 SASEGT.

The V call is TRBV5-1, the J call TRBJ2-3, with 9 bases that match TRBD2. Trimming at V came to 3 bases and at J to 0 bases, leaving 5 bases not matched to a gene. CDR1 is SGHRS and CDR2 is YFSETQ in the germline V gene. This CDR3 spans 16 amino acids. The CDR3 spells CASSSLAGASTDTQYF. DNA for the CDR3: TGCGCCAGCAGCTCCTTAGCGGGAGCTAGCACAGATACGCAGTATTTT.

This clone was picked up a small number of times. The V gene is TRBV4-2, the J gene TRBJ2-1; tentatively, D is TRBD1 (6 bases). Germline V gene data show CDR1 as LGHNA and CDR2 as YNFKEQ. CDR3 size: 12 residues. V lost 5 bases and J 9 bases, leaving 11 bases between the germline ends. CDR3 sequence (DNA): TGTGCCAGCAGCTTGCAGGGGAGTGAGCAGTTCTTC. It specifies CASSLQGSEQFF.